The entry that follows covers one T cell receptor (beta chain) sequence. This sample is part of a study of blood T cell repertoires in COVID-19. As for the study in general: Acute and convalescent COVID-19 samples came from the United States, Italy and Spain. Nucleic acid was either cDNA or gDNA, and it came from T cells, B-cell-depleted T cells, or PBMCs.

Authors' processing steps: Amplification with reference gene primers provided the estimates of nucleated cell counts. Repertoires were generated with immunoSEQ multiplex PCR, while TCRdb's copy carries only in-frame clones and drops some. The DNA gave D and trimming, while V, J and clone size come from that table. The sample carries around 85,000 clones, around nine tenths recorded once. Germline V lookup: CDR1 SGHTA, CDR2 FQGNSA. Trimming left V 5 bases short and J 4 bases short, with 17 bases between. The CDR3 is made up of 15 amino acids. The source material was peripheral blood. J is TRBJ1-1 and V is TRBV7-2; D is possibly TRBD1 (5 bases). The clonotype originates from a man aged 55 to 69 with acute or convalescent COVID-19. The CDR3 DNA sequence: TGTGCCAGCAGCCCCGCCCCAATGGGGGGCACTGAAGCTTTCTTT. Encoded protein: CASSPAPMGGTEAFF.